Following are 27 T cell receptor beta chains from one sample sequenced in a study of blood T cells in healthy people across ages. A second roughly 6 to 12 cycle PCR used barcoded and J-beta primers. TCRdb re-analysed the 5' RACE reads in MiXCR, keeping a single row per CDR3 protein. Here the sample spans 1 million to 1.2 million distinct CDR3 sequences, roughly two fifths being singletons. The sample consisted of blood. Source of these receptors: a man aged 18 to 30 in good health.

In the case of this clonotype: The junction and the germline gene differ at one end; a read error may be behind it. This chain joins TRBV4-3 and TRBJ1-4; no clear D. In germline, CDR1 is LGHNA, CDR2 YSLEER. This CDR3 is built from 15 residues. The CDR3 nucleotides are TGCGCCAGCAGCAAAGATTGGCGGGGTAATGAAAAACTGTTTTTT. This sequence encodes CASSKDWRGNEKLFF.

The rearrangement joins TRBV7-9 to TRBJ1-2; unclear D gene. The CDR3 extends over 11 amino acids. V lost 11 bases, J lost 8 bases, and 15 bases lay in between. Germline loops: CDR1 SEHNR, CDR2 FQNEAQ (reference sequence). The CDR3 sequence is CAATLSQGYTF. The CDR3 DNA follows: TGTGCCGCCACACTGTCCCAAGGCTACACCTTC.

The chain is built from TRBV12-3 or TRBV12-4 and TRBJ2-5, with TRBD2 as a possible D gene (6 bases). This CDR3 spans 16 amino acids. V lost 6 bases and J lost 0, with 17 bases in between. This chain's CDR3 is CASSRADRDYQETQYF. Written as DNA, the CDR3 is TGTGCCAGCAGCCGAGCCGACCGGGACTACCAAGAGACCCAGTACTTC.

The J gene is TRBJ1-2, the V gene TRBV4-1; D might be TRBD1 (6 bases). Germline CDR1 is MGHRA and CDR2 is YSYEKL. V was trimmed by 0 bases and J by 13 bases, leaving 21 bases between them. This CDR3 comprises 15 residues. For the CDR3, the DNA is TGCGCCAGCAGCCAAGAAACCCGGGACACAATATGGCCCACCTTC. Its protein product is CASSQETRDTIWPTF.

This rearrangement joins TRBV10-3 to TRBJ1-2, with TRBD1 as a possible D gene (5 bases). CDR1 and CDR2 from the germline V gene are ENHRY and SYGVKD. This CDR3 comprises 13 residues. V lost 2 bases and J 8 bases, leaving 12 bases between the germline ends. CDR3 region: CAISERGQIGYTF. The CDR3 DNA sequence: TGTGCCATCAGTGAGCGGGGCCAGATCGGCTACACCTTC.

The CDR3 loop is CASSLSGEEQFF. DNA of the CDR3: TGTGCCAGCAGTCTTTCCGGGGAAGAGCAGTTCTTC. V gene TRBV12-3 or TRBV12-4 combines with J gene TRBJ2-1; possible D gene TRBD2, 5 bases. Trimming pared 5 bases from V and 10 bases from J, leaving 12 bases between. This CDR3 is built from 12 residues.

V is TRBV20-1 and J is TRBJ2-3; 8 positions agree with TRBD2. The CDR3 loop spans 16 amino acids. Trimming cost V 3 bases and J 2 bases; bases outside gene matches: 10. The germline V gene has CDR1 DFQATT and CDR2 SNEGSKA (reference sequence). The CDR3 DNA follows: TGCAGTGCTAGGTTGAGGACTAGCTTTTACACAGATACGCAGTATTTT. It encodes CSARLRTSFYTDTQYF.

The V and J genes are TRBV9 and TRBJ2-1; D unclear. V lost 2 bases and J 5 bases, leaving 17 bases between the germline ends. This CDR3 is 16 amino acids long. Germline values: CDR1 SGDLS, CDR2 YYNGEE. The CDR3 DNA reads TGTGCCAGCAGCGTCCTTAGCTTCAACTCGGACAATGAGCAGTTCTTC. The encoded protein is CASSVLSFNSDNEQFF.

The chain is built from TRBV4-1 and TRBJ1-1, with TRBD1 matching over 8 bases. The CDR3 has 18 residues. CDR1 and CDR2 (germline): MGHRA, YSYEKL. Trimming removed 3 bases from V and 2 bases from J; junction bases left unmatched: 14. The CDR3 DNA sequence: TGCGCCAGCAGCCAGTGGAAGGGAAAGGACAGGGCAAACACTGAAGCTTTCTTT. Its translation is CASSQWKGKDRANTEAFF.

This clonotype is a singleton in its sample. The gene calls are TRBV28 and TRBJ2-5, with 9 positions matching TRBD2. Germline V lookup: CDR1 MDHEN, CDR2 SYDVKM. V gave up 6 bases and J gave up 11 bases; unmatched junction bases: 16. The CDR3 covers 15 residues. This CDR3 is CASSSPGTSFNEQYF. CDR3 in DNA: TGTGCCAGCAGCAGCCCGGGGACTAGCTTTAATGAGCAGTACTTC.

This rearrangement joins TRBV3-1 to TRBJ1-1; TRBD1 might be the D (5 bases). The CDR3 length is 15 residues. The V gene's germline CDR1 is LGHDT and CDR2 YNNKEL (reference sequence). Trimming stripped 4 bases from V and 5 bases from J, with 17 bases between. CDR3 nucleotides: TGTGCCAGCAGCCCAGGAAGGGGCTATGTAACTGAAGCTTTCTTT. Protein product: CASSPGRGYVTEAFF.

This chain connects TRBV20-1 to TRBJ2-1; 8 bases are shared with TRBD1. Germline trimming cut 4 bases from V and 0 bases from J; bases unmatched to any gene: 23. The CDR3 totals 21 residues. Per the germline V gene, CDR1 is DFQATT and CDR2 is SNEGSKA (reference sequence). DNA of the CDR3: TGCAGTGCTATTCTCCGCCTGGACAGGGTATTGTTTACAAGCTCCTACAATGAGCAGTTCTTC. Protein sequence: CSAILRLDRVLFTSSYNEQFF.

This clonotype occurred a few times. This sequence joins TRBV12-3 or TRBV12-4 and TRBJ1-2, with a possible D match to TRBD1 (5 bases). The CDR3 length is 11 residues. Trimming shortened V by 7 bases and J by 11 bases, and 14 bases separated the two germline ends. CDR3 residues: CASTLGAGYTF. The CDR3 bases are TGTGCCAGCACCCTTGGGGCCGGGTACACCTTC.

J is TRBJ2-3 and V is TRBV7-9, with TRBD2 as a possible D gene (6 bases). The CDR3 consists of 18 residues. Germline-derived CDR1 and CDR2 are SEHNR and FQNEAQ (reference sequence). The V end lost 4 bases, the J end lost 0 bases, and 20 bases lay between the germline ends. This chain's CDR3 is CASSSLRRLALSTDTQYF. Here the CDR3 DNA reads TGTGCCAGCAGCTCCCTCCGGCGGCTAGCGCTCAGCACAGATACGCAGTATTTT.

This clonotype was observed a few times. The chain is built from TRBV6-2 or TRBV6-3 and TRBJ1-2; D gene unclear. This CDR3 has 16 residues. V was pared by 6 bases and J by 4 bases, with 21 bases between. Germline lookup yields CDR1 MNHEY and CDR2 SVGEGT. The CDR3 DNA sequence: TGTGCCAGCAGCAACCTAACCCACGCCGACACCTATGGCTACACCTTC. Its translation: CASSNLTHADTYGYTF.

The V gene is TRBV27, the J gene TRBJ1-2; 8 bases map to TRBD1. CDR1 is MNHEY, CDR2 SMNVEV, per germline (reference sequence). V lost 4 bases and J lost 8; bases outside the gene matches: 15. This CDR3 spans 16 amino acids. CDR3 protein: CASSSRQGRELRGYTF. In DNA form, the CDR3 reads TGTGCCAGCAGTTCACGACAGGGGAGGGAACTTCGGGGCTACACCTTC.

The chain joins TRBV6-2 or TRBV6-3 to TRBJ2-1, with 8 bases identical to TRBD1. V lost 5 bases and J lost 8; bases outside the gene matches: 14. CDR1 and CDR2 (germline): MNHEY, SVGEGT. CDR3 length equals 16 residues. DNA for the CDR3: TGTGCCAGCAGTATATCAGGGGGCGATTTAGGGGATGAGCAGTTCTTC. This codes for CASSISGGDLGDEQFF.

J is TRBJ1-1 and V is TRBV20-1; TRBD1 might be the D (5 bases). Germline lookup yields CDR1 DFQATT and CDR2 SNEGSKA (reference sequence). Deletions cut 2 bases from V and 1 base from J, with 11 bases between. This CDR3 has 14 amino acids. The CDR3 nucleotides read TGCAGTGCTAGAAAGGGGACGACGAACACTGAAGCTTTCTTT. This gives the protein CSARKGTTNTEAFF.

The table lists this clonotype with a few counts. The genes are TRBV2 and TRBJ2-1; no clear D. V was shortened by 6 bases and J by 0 bases, with 12 bases between the two germline ends. The CDR3 spans 15 residues. The germline CDR1 and CDR2 sequences are SNHLY and FYNNEI. CDR3 residues: CASRDGPSSYNEQFF. The CDR3 region has the DNA TGTGCCAGCAGGGACGGGCCCAGCTCCTACAATGAGCAGTTCTTC.

This clonotype has more than one count but fewer than ten. The chain couples TRBV20-1 to TRBJ2-1; 9 positions agree with TRBD2. The CDR3 consists of 14 residues. CDR1 DFQATT and CDR2 SNEGSKA come from the germline V gene (reference sequence). Losses at the gene ends were 7 bases for V and 0 bases for J; bases not matched to a gene: 4. For the CDR3, the DNA is TGCAGTGTTAAGGGACTAGCCTCCTACAATGAGCAGTTCTTC. It specifies CSVKGLASYNEQFF.

The chain couples TRBV7-2 to TRBJ2-3; 8 nucleotides match TRBD2. From germline, CDR1 is SGHTA and CDR2 FQGNSA. V lost 5 bases, J lost 2 bases, and 9 bases stayed unmatched. The CDR3 is 16 residues long. DNA of the CDR3: TGTGCCAGCAGCCCGACTAGCGAAATATCCACAGATACGCAGTATTTT. Residues: CASSPTSEISTDTQYF.

V usage is TRBV13 and J usage is TRBJ2-5; 10 bases are shared with TRBD2. The CDR3 loop spans 17 amino acids. The V gene end was trimmed by 0 bases and the J gene end by 11 bases; junction bases not matched to a gene: 15. Per germline, CDR1 PRHDT and CDR2 FYEKMQ (reference sequence). CDR3 loop: CASSLGLRTSGFNEQYF. The CDR3 DNA follows: TGTGCCAGCAGCTTAGGCCTTCGGACTAGCGGTTTTAATGAGCAGTACTTC.

About this clonotype: The germline gene is not matched at one end of the junction; a read error may be the cause. The V and J genes are TRBV6-6 and TRBJ2-5; no definite D call. The end of the DNA aligns better with TRBJ2-7, so the J call may be wrong. The CDR3 is 14 amino acids. Germline values: CDR1 MNHNY, CDR2 SVGAGI (reference sequence). The CDR3 DNA follows: TGTGCCAACAGTTACTCCCCCTGTCTGTACGAGCAGTACTTC. Protein: CANSYSPCLYEQYF.

The chain uses TRBV19 and TRBJ1-1, with 7 bases identical to TRBD1. Per germline, CDR1 LNHDA and CDR2 SQIVND (reference sequence). V shed 9 bases and J 0 bases; nucleotides not matched to a gene: 7. CDR3 length equals 14 residues. The CDR3, as DNA: TGTGCCAGCTCCCAACAGGGGTTGAACACTGAAGCTTTCTTT. Protein: CASSQQGLNTEAFF. Together with reference TRBV19 and TRBJ1-1, the CDR3 gives the full variable domain: DGGITQSPKYLFRKEGQNVTLSCEQNLNHDAMYWYRQDPGQGLRLIYYSQIVNDFQKGDIAEGYSVSREKKESFPLTVTSAQKNPTAFYLCASSQQGLNTEAFFGQGTRLTVV.

The chain couples TRBV9 to TRBJ2-1, with TRBD2 identical over 10 bases. Losses at the gene ends were 2 bases for V and 5 bases for J; bases not matched to a gene: 7. From germline, CDR1 is SGDLS and CDR2 YYNGEE. The CDR3 runs 16 residues. As DNA, the CDR3 is TGTGCCAGCAGCGTGGAGCCGGGACTAGCGAACAATGAGCAGTTCTTC. This translates into CASSVEPGLANNEQFF.

This chain links TRBV7-9 with TRBJ2-1, with 8 bases lining up with TRBD1. Germline assignment: CDR1 SEHNR and CDR2 FQNEAQ (reference sequence). V dropped 5 bases and J dropped 6; count of bases not matched to a gene: 3. The CDR3 extends over 13 amino acids. The CDR3 nucleotides are TGTGCCAGCAGCCGTACAGGGGGCAATGAGCAGTTCTTC. Translating gives CASSRTGGNEQFF.

A few counts support this clonotype. The rearrangement uses TRBV6-2 or TRBV6-3 and TRBJ2-7, with D perhaps TRBD1 (5 bases). There are 12 residues in the CDR3. Germline V gene lookup returns CDR1 MNHEY and CDR2 SVGEGT. Trimming stripped 4 bases from V and 4 bases from J, with 8 bases between. CDR3 in amino acids: CASSFRVYEQYF. The CDR3 DNA reads as TGTGCCAGCAGTTTCAGGGTTTACGAGCAGTACTTC.